This paragraph reports one T cell receptor (beta chain). Its antigen remains unidentified. This sample is drawn from a study of shared clonotypes between healthy human individuals. J gave up 6 bases and V 3 bases, and 5 bases lay outside the gene matches. The CDR3 runs 13 residues. CDR1 and CDR2 (germline): SGHNT, YENEEA. For every subset, genomic DNA was evenly distributed across several immunoSEQ plates. This table comes from immunoSEQ multiplex PCR, and its TCRdb copy is limited to in-frame clones, with some not included. The sample lists about 960,000 clones; around three quarters were seen once. Study-level points and caveats: Approximately 5% of naive CD4 clonotypes were shared across a handful of donors. Donors were few, which limited the genetic and exposure-history diversity represented. Researchers found naive subsets generally carried larger estimated richness than memory subsets.

The V gene is TRBV11-3, the J gene TRBJ2-7, with 7 bases that match TRBD1. The receptor was derived from a young man in good health. Sequencing was performed on memory CD4+ T cells sorted from blood. This sample's subset: CD45RA-negative fraction. CDR3 coding DNA: TGTGCCAGCAGCTTCCGTCCAGGGGGCGAGCAGTACTTC. Amino acid sequence: CASSFRPGGEQYF.